The present TCR beta chain was sequenced within a study of blood T cell repertoires in COVID-19. Looking at the study overall: The study drew acute and convalescent COVID-19 samples from the United States, Italy and Spain.

Clones were sequenced by immunoSEQ multiplex PCR, and TCRdb holds only the in-frame ones, with some missing. There are 150,000 to 200,000 clones in the sample; more than 75% occur only once, and roughly 2.5% lies in the top ten. Germline CDR1 SGDLS, CDR2 YYNGEE. This CDR3 region has 16 residues. Trimming pared 3 bases from V and 0 bases from J, leaving 15 bases between. Sequenced sample: peripheral blood. The genes are TRBV9 and TRBJ1-2, with D possibly TRBD1 on 5 matching bases. The clonotype was recovered from a man in his forties with active or convalescent COVID-19. CDR3 residues: CASSDGGGSPNYGYTF. For the CDR3, the DNA is TGTGCCAGCAGCGACGGGGGAGGAAGCCCTAACTATGGCTACACCTTC.